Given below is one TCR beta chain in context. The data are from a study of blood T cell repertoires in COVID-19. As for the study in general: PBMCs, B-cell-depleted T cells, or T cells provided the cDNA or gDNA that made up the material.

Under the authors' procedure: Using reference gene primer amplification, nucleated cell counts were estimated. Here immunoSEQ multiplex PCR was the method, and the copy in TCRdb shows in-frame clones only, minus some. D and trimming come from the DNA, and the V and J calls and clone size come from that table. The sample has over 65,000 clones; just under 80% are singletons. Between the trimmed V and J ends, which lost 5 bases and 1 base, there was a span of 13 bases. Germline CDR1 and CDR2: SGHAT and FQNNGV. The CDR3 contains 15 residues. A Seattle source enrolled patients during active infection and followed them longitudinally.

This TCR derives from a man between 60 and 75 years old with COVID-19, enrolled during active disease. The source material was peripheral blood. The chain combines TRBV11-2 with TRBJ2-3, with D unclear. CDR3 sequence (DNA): TGTGCCAGCAGCGCCGCACTACCCCGCACAGATACGCAGTATTTT. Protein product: CASSAALPRTDTQYF.